This T cell receptor (beta chain) was captured in a study of T cells in localized non-small cell lung cancer. Assay used: immunoSEQ multiplex PCR; TCRdb lists only in-frame clones, some missing. This table has 30,000 to 40,000 clones, approximately 78% appearing once. From germline, CDR1 is SNHLY and CDR2 FYNNEI. V lost 4 bases, J lost 6 bases, and 5 bases stayed unmatched. The CDR3 is 14 residues long. Broader study findings: Tumor trailed uninvolved adjacent lung in T cell clonality, which peaked there. In the blood, greater T cell density corresponded to longer overall survival. In adjacent lung, a median roughly 53 of the top 100 tumor clones were found. Heterogeneity remains possible because sequencing was limited to only one tumor region.

This clone was recorded once. What it binds is unknown. The specimen was peripheral blood, collected before any cancer treatment. The TCR comes from a male donor at least 60 years old with stage II squamous cell lung carcinoma. This sequence joins TRBV2 and TRBJ2-4; TRBD1 aligns across 8 bases. This CDR3 is CASSGAGGTNIQYF. For the CDR3, the DNA is TGTGCCAGCAGTGGTGCAGGGGGCACAAACATTCAGTACTTC. The whole variable domain, remainder taken from reference TRBV2 and TRBJ2-4, is EPEVTQTPSHQVTQMGQEVILRCVPISNHLYFYWYRQILGQKVEFLVSFYNNEISEKSEIFDDQFSVERPDGSNFTLKIRSTKLEDSAMYFCASSGAGGTNIQYFGAGTRLSVL.